This T cell receptor (beta chain) appears in the sequencing data of a study of T cell changes during pregnancy in multiple sclerosis. The method was immunoSEQ multiplex PCR; TCRdb's version includes in-frame clones alone and lacks a portion of them. The sample lists about 83,000 clones, 90% to 95% occurring once. This sequence was found in a female donor with multiple sclerosis, enrolled in a pregnancy study. This specimen consisted of peripheral blood, obtained in the second trimester of pregnancy.

This CDR3 reads CASSQIQRLAGVLSSYNEQFF. The CDR3 DNA reads as TGCGCCAGCAGCCAAATTCAGCGGCTAGCGGGAGTGCTTAGCTCCTACAATGAGCAGTTCTTC. This chain connects TRBV4-1 to TRBJ2-1; TRBD2 agrees at 10 bases. Germline V gene data show CDR1 as MGHRA and CDR2 as YSYEKL. The CDR3 length is 21 residues. The V and J ends lost 2 bases and 0 bases, in that order; junction bases with no gene match: 16.